This entry describes one T cell receptor beta chain. What it recognizes is unknown. It was with unique molecular identifiers that the TCRbeta library was prepared. TCRdb re-analysed the PCR reads in MiXCR, keeping a single row per CDR3 protein. The sample carries about 110,000 distinct CDR3 sequences, approximately 6.4% recorded once. After removal of 0 bases from V and 10 bases from J, the junction contained 14 bases not matched to a gene. CDR1 is MNHEY, CDR2 SVGAGI, per germline. The CDR3 totals 17 residues. The data were obtained in a study of T-cell reconstitution after alpha-beta-depleted transplantation in children. Study-level points and caveats: Reports say that about two months after transplant, the alpha-beta T cells came out of several hundred graft clones that had expanded. T-cell numbers and diversity one year post-transplant derived largely from freshly generated T cells.

The genes are TRBV6-5 and TRBJ1-4; 7 nucleotides align to TRBD1. Sequencing was performed on PBMCs, mostly from graft donor cells, taken 360 days after TCRalphabeta/CD19-depleted stem cell transplant. The source of this sequence is a male patient aged 2-15 years who had a stem cell transplant for acute lymphoblastic leukemia, so the T cells may come from the graft donor. In nucleotides, the CDR3 is TGTGCCAGCAGTTACTCGAAGGGGGCCGCAGGGGGTAGAAAACTGTTTTTT. As protein: CASSYSKGAAGGRKLFF.